Below are 15 T cell receptor beta chains sequenced from a single sample in a study of T cell responses to AZD1222 COVID-19 vaccine. Using immunoSEQ multiplex PCR, the repertoire was profiled, and TCRdb retains in-frame clones only, with some absent. The sample includes some 130,000 clones, about 90% of them seen just once. Sequenced here: peripheral blood, sampled 28 days after the second AZD1222 dose. The receptors originated from an adult who received the AZD1222 COVID-19 vaccine.

V gene TRBV2 combines with J gene TRBJ2-7; D not certain. The germline V gene has CDR1 SNHLY and CDR2 FYNNEI. The CDR3 has 13 amino acids. Trimming cost V 4 bases and J 6 bases, with 13 bases left between them. The CDR3 bases are TGTGCCAGCAGTGCTTTGGAGACCGGCGAGCAGTACTTC. This codes for CASSALETGEQYF.

The rearrangement joins TRBV7-8 to TRBJ1-2, with a possible D match to TRBD1 (6 bases). This CDR3 is 15 amino acids long. Germline V gene lookup returns CDR1 SGHVS and CDR2 FQNEAQ. Trimming cost V 1 base and J 5 bases, with 14 bases left between them. CDR3 sequence: CASSLDPGAGYGYTF. The CDR3 DNA reads as TGTGCCAGCAGCTTAGATCCGGGGGCGGGTTATGGCTACACCTTC. Variable domain in full (rest from reference TRBV7-8 and TRBJ1-2): GAGVSQSPRYKVAKRGQDVALRCDPISGHVSLFWYQQALGQGPEFLTYFQNEAQLDKSGLPSDRFFAERPEGSVSTLKIQRTQQEDSAVYLCASSLDPGAGYGYTFGSGTRLTVV.

The chain joins TRBV28 to TRBJ1-5, with D unresolved. The CDR3 has 12 amino acids. V shed 7 bases and J shed 5 bases, with 9 bases lying between them. Germline V gene lookup returns CDR1 MDHEN and CDR2 SYDVKM. CDR3 residues: CASTDAYQPQHF. CDR3 coding DNA: TGTGCCAGCACTGACGCGTATCAGCCCCAGCATTTT.

As concerns this clone: The same CDR3 can be traced to other DNA sequences in this sample. The chain is built from TRBV19 and TRBJ1-5; TRBD1 might be the D (6 bases). Per germline, CDR1 LNHDA and CDR2 SQIVND (reference sequence). The CDR3 extends over 14 amino acids. The germline V and J ends were trimmed by 2 bases and 2 bases, with 7 bases remaining between them. CDR3 nucleotide sequence: TGTGCCAGTAGTATACGGACAGGCAATCAGCCCCAGCATTTT. It yields the protein CASSIRTGNQPQHF.

In its sample, this clone was seen a few times. This chain joins TRBV2 and TRBJ2-2, with D possibly TRBD2 on 6 matching bases. V was shortened by 6 bases and J by 1 base, with 15 bases between the two germline ends. CDR1 and CDR2 from the germline V gene are SNHLY and FYNNEI. The CDR3 runs 16 residues. The DNA for the CDR3 is TGTGCCAGCAGCCAAGAAGGTAGCGGGAACACCGGGGAGCTGTTTTTT. Amino acids: CASSQEGSGNTGELFF.

The rearrangement uses TRBV24-1 and TRBJ2-3; TRBD1 matches at 9 bases. The trim removed 3 bases at V and 8 bases at J, leaving 2 bases unmatched. Germline CDR1 is KGHDR and CDR2 is SFDVKD. The CDR3 length is 13 residues. CDR3 amino acids: CATSDHRGLTQYF. CDR3 bases: TGTGCCACCAGTGATCACAGGGGGCTTACGCAGTATTTT.

This clone was recorded only once. This chain uses TRBV28 with TRBJ1-5; D is unresolved. This CDR3 is built from 13 residues. Germline V gives CDR1 MDHEN, CDR2 SYDVKM. V was shortened by 3 bases and J by 1 base, with 4 bases between the two germline ends. The CDR3 spells CASSFLSNQPQHF. CDR3 coding DNA: TGTGCCAGCAGTTTTTTGAGCAATCAGCCCCAGCATTTT.

This chain links TRBV7-9 with TRBJ2-1; D is undetermined. Between the trimmed V and J ends, which lost 2 bases and 3 bases, there was a span of 11 bases. Germline V CDR1 and CDR2: SEHNR, FQNEAQ (reference sequence). This CDR3 spans 15 amino acids. CDR3 DNA: TGTGCCAGCAGCTTATTGGCGACAAGCTACAATGAGCAGTTCTTC. Translating gives CASSLLATSYNEQFF.

CDR3 bases: TGTGCCAGCAGCGCCCTGGGGTTGAATGAGCAGTTCTTC. It specifies CASSALGLNEQFF. The chain has TRBV9 and TRBJ2-1; no definite D call. In germline, CDR1 is SGDLS, CDR2 YYNGEE. The CDR3 covers 13 residues. Between the trimmed V and J ends, which lost 3 bases and 7 bases, there was a span of 11 bases.

This clone appeared a single time. The chain employs TRBV11-1 and TRBJ2-1; 9 bases fit TRBD2. The CDR3 runs to 15 residues. Germline-derived CDR1 and CDR2 are SGHAT and FQDESV (reference sequence). J was trimmed by 2 bases and V by 1 base; bases with no gene match: 0. Here the CDR3 reads CASSLGLAAYNEQFF. CDR3 nucleotides: TGTGCCAGCAGCTTAGGACTAGCGGCCTACAATGAGCAGTTCTTC.

The J gene is TRBJ2-7, the V gene TRBV5-1; TRBD1 aligns across 9 bases. From germline, CDR1 is SGHRS and CDR2 YFSETQ. The J segment lost 5 bases and the V segment lost 0 bases, leaving 6 bases of the junction unmatched. The CDR3 spans 15 residues. As DNA, the CDR3 is TGCGCCAGCAGCTTGGCGGGACAGGGAGTAGACGAGCAGTACTTC. Translated, it gives CASSLAGQGVDEQYF.

This sequence joins TRBV7-2 and TRBJ2-1; 12 nucleotides match TRBD2. The V gene end was trimmed by 5 bases and the J gene end by 3 bases; junction bases not matched to a gene: 5. This CDR3 region has 16 residues. Germline V gene data show CDR1 as SGHTA and CDR2 as FQGNSA. CDR3 nucleotide sequence: TGTGCCAGCAGCCCCCCTAGCGGGAGGGTCTACAATGAGCAGTTCTTC. It specifies CASSPPSGRVYNEQFF.

This chain connects TRBV27 to TRBJ1-6; D is unclear. Trimming removed 4 bases from V and 4 bases from J, with 5 bases in between. Germline assignment: CDR1 MNHEY and CDR2 SMNVEV (reference sequence). This CDR3 is built from 13 residues. The CDR3 sequence is CASSSEYNSPLHF. The CDR3 bases are TGTGCCAGCAGTTCGGAATATAATTCACCCCTCCACTTT.

The chain employs TRBV28 and TRBJ2-7, with D possibly matching TRBD1 (6 bases). V was clipped by 2 bases and J by 2 bases, with 13 bases between them. This CDR3 has 15 amino acids. The germline V gene has CDR1 MDHEN and CDR2 SYDVKM. CDR3: CASSLAPGVTYEQYF. CDR3 DNA sequence: TGTGCCAGCAGTTTAGCCCCAGGGGTGACCTACGAGCAGTACTTC.

The rearrangement links TRBV3-1 (or the pseudogene TRBV3-2) to TRBJ1-6, with TRBD1 as a possible D gene (6 bases). The CDR3 consists of 16 residues. CDR1 LGHDT and CDR2 YNNKEL come from the germline V gene (reference sequence). Trimming shortened V by 3 bases and J by 4 bases, and 13 bases separated the two germline ends. The CDR3 DNA reads as TGTGCCAGCAGCCATGGGGGGCGCGGGTATAATTCACCCCTCCACTTT. It encodes CASSHGGRGYNSPLHF.